This T cell receptor (beta chain) was obtained from a study of persistence of HIV-infected CD4 T cells. The stimulus was an HIV-1 Gag 15-mer peptide pool, roughly 1 ug/peptide/mL. Sorted nonresponding memory CD4+ T cells were CD40L-negative, CD69-negative, CD45RO-high. Donors were HIV-1-infected adults who began suppressive ART during chronic infection. Stimulated PBMCs had first been depleted of CD8+ T cells. An approximately 17-hour stimulation of CD8-depleted PBMCs used anti-CD28/CD49d costimulation, CD40-blocking antibody and enfuvirtide. The immunoSEQ assay was version 4, run in survey mode. TCRdb's copy holds only in-frame clones and misses some; the assay was immunoSEQ multiplex PCR. This sample has 50,000 to 65,000 clones, with under 80% found just once. CDR1 is SGHRS, CDR2 YFSETQ, per germline. V dropped 7 bases and J dropped 3; count of bases not matched to a gene: 6. This CDR3 is built from 15 residues.

Of note for this clone: The antigen remains undetermined.

The V and J genes are TRBV5-1 and TRBJ1-4, with TRBD1 matching 10 bases. This TCR was sampled from an adult man with HIV who was CMV-seropositive. Source: CD4+ T cells sorted from PBMCs after approximately 18-hour stimulation, taken from a patient who received antiretroviral therapy. The CDR3 loop reads CASGRQGAANEKLFF. CDR3 nucleotide sequence: TGCGCCAGCGGCCGACAGGGGGCCGCTAATGAAAAACTGTTTTTT. Together with reference TRBV5-1 and TRBJ1-4, the CDR3 gives the full variable domain: KAGVTQTPRYLIKTRGQQVTLSCSPISGHRSVSWYQQTPGQGLQFLFEYFSETQRNKGNFPGRFSGRQFSNSRSEMNVSTLELGDSALYLCASGRQGAANEKLFFGSGTQLSVL.